The clone carrying this TCR beta chain has at least ten counts. Its specificity is unknown. CDR3 length: 19 residues. The V gene lost 1 base and the J gene lost 1 base, with 20 bases spanning the gap. Germline CDR1 is SGHVS and CDR2 is FNYEAQ. The entry originates in a study of T cells in Graves' hyperthyroidism and ophthalmopathy. Broader study findings: Most clonotypes expanded in the thyroid (above 0.001) were also present in blood.

Researchers took RNA transcripts and amplified the TCR beta CDR3 regions from them. An initial round of RT-PCR targeting the TCR CDR3 relied on the HTBI primer set. TCRdb re-analysed the multiplex PCR reads in MiXCR, keeping a single row per CDR3 protein. The sample lists 500,000 to 750,000 distinct CDR3 sequences; around 14% were seen once. On the basis of clinical symptoms, serum thyroxine and TRAb, thyroid ultrasound and orbital computed tomography, diagnoses were made. Sequencing used blood. The chain couples TRBV7-6 to TRBJ2-1; either TRBD1 or TRBD2 may supply D (5 bases each). This receptor was obtained from a woman in her 30s with Graves' hyperthyroidism. CDR3 in DNA: TGTGCCAGCAGCTTAGTTCGGGGCGGCCACGACTTTTCCTACAATGAGCAGTTCTTC. Protein product: CASSLVRGGHDFSYNEQFF.